This TCR beta chain was sequenced for a study of metastatic and nonmetastatic thyroid tumors. Across the whole study: Malignant and benign thyroid patients had repertoires compared in peripheral blood and tumor or nodule tissue. Notes on the study in general: Within blood and tumor, benign nodules reportedly had significantly lower TCR beta diversity than malignant thyroid tumors did.

The authors' processing: Construction of a distant-metastasis classifier for papillary thyroid cancer relied on CDR3 differences across clinicopathological groups. From the PCR reads, TCRdb re-called clones with MiXCR. These V and J calls derive from TCRdb rather than the authors' analysis. Of approximately 79,000 clones in the sample, approximately 9% were seen once. Ten or more counts support this clone. What it binds is not known. Every patient was untreated before thyroid surgery. The V end lost 3 bases, the J end lost 3 bases, and 9 bases lay between the germline ends. The CDR3 has 13 amino acids. From germline, CDR1 is KGHSH and CDR2 LQKENI.

The source material was blood. The chain links TRBV18 to TRBJ2-7, with D perhaps assigned TRBD1 or TRBD2 (6 bases each). The clonotype originates from a female donor with papillary thyroid cancer or a benign thyroid nodule (not recorded which). Some clones in this sample may be carry-over from other donors' samples. The CDR3 loop reads CASSPKGGYEQYF. For the CDR3, the DNA is TGTGCCAGCTCACCGAAGGGGGGCTACGAGCAGTACTTC.